This T cell receptor (beta chain) was captured in a study of blood T cell repertoires in COVID-19. About the study: The United States, Italy and Spain provided the acute and convalescent COVID-19 samples. PBMCs, B-cell-depleted T cells, or T cells provided the cDNA or gDNA that made up the material.

This clone was detected only a few times. Study processing details: Amplification of reference gene primers provided the estimated nucleated cell counts. Measured with immunoSEQ multiplex PCR; TCRdb has only the in-frame clones, and not every one. The V and J calls and clone size come from that table; D and trimming were worked out from the DNA. The sample lists nearly 35,000 clones; about 93% were seen once. The V gene lost 4 bases and the J gene lost 1 base, with 13 bases spanning the gap. The CDR3 runs 15 residues. The germline V gene has CDR1 MGHRA and CDR2 YSYEKL. The source material was peripheral blood. The chain has TRBV4-1 and TRBJ1-1; D is possibly TRBD1 (6 bases). The origin of this receptor is a human donor in a cohort sampled during active COVID-19. Written as DNA, the CDR3 is TGCGCCAGCAGCCGGGAAGCGACAGGGAACACTGAAGCTTTCTTT. Amino acids: CASSREATGNTEAFF.